Each of the 3 T cell receptor beta chains below was sequenced from the same sample in a study of a mutant IDH1 vaccine in newly diagnosed glioma. Time point specified: baseline, week 1 (first vaccination visit). The treatment: pre-vaccination baseline after standard-of-care therapy. Clones were read by immunoSEQ multiplex PCR, and TCRdb kept only the in-frame ones, dropping some. The repertoire holds around 37,000 clones, with 80% to 95% as singletons. The source was PBMCs, collected from a glioma patient treated with radiotherapy, temozolomide or both. The origin of the receptors is a man aged 18 to 30 with glioma.

The V call is TRBV6-5, the J call TRBJ1-2; TRBD1 aligns across 8 bases. CDR1 is MNHEY and CDR2 is SVGAGI in the germline V gene. Trimming removed 6 bases from V and 6 bases from J; junction bases left unmatched: 9. The CDR3 has 14 amino acids. The CDR3 bases are TGTGCCAGCAGCTCCCCGGACAGGGCGGATGGCTACACCTTC. It encodes CASSSPDRADGYTF.

The V call is TRBV4-3, the J call TRBJ1-1; D is undetermined. CDR1 and CDR2 from the germline V gene are LGHNA and YSLEER. V was trimmed by 0 bases and J by 4 bases, leaving 6 bases between them. The CDR3 sequence is 13 residues long. The CDR3 nucleotides are TGCGCCAGCAGCCAAGATGTCAGCACTGAAGCTTTCTTT. It is translated as CASSQDVSTEAFF.

This clone has just one count. V usage is TRBV6-5 and J usage is TRBJ2-7, with 7 bases matching TRBD2. CDR3 size: 16 residues. The J segment lost 1 base and the V segment lost 0 bases, leaving 6 bases of the junction unmatched. Looked up from germline, CDR1 is MNHEY and CDR2 is SVGAGI. The CDR3 DNA reads TGTGCCAGCAGTTACTCGAGCGGGGAACGATCCTACGAGCAGTACTTC. Its protein is CASSYSSGERSYEQYF.